These T cell receptor beta chains were read from a single sample in a study of cytomegalovirus exposure and HLA in healthy donors. Assay used: immunoSEQ multiplex PCR; TCRdb lists only in-frame clones, some missing. The repertoire holds 200,000 to 250,000 clones, with roughly 87% as singletons. What was sequenced was PBMCs. The receptors here all came from a woman between 18 and 29 years old in good health and CMV-seropositive. Each CDR3 is given with its conserved first and last residue. A D gene is named only where the DNA matches it firmly. Clone size, where shown, is once, few, many, or a class for clones that have expanded.

abundance	v_gene	d_gene	j_gene	CDR3nt	CDR3aa
once	TRBV10-1	TRBD2	TRBJ2-3	TGCGCCAGCAGACGGACTAGCGGGAGTTCAGATACGCAGTATTTT	CASRRTSGSSDTQYF
.	TRBV11-2	.	TRBJ2-1	TGTGCCAGCAGCTTAGTTTGGCTCAGTCGGGATTACAATGAGCAGTTCTTC	CASSLVWLSRDYNEQFF
.	TRBV6-4	.	TRBJ2-3	TGTGCCAGCAGGACAGGAAATACGCAGTATTTT	CASRTGNTQYF
.	TRBV7-6	TRBD1	TRBJ1-1	TGTGCCAGCAGCTTACTCAGGGGGCGCCGGACTGAAGCTTTCTTT	CASSLLRGRRTEAFF
once	TRBV15	TRBD1	TRBJ2-1	TGTGCCACCAGCAGAGGGGGACAGTCCAATGAGCAGTTCTTC	CATSRGGQSNEQFF
.	TRBV27	.	TRBJ2-2	TGTGCCAGCCAAGGTCAGGGGTTGGGGGAGCTGTTTTTT	CASQGQGLGELFF
.	TRBV27	.	TRBJ2-7	TGTGCCAGCACTGGCCGGGAAAGCTACGAGCAGTACTTC	CASTGRESYEQYF
.	TRBV5-6	.	TRBJ1-2	TGTGCCAGCAGCTTGCTACAGGCCACTAACTATGGCTACACCTTC	CASSLLQATNYGYTF
.	TRBV5-1	.	TRBJ2-7	TGCGCCAGCAGCTCGGGGGTTTTTGGGTCCTACGAGCAGTACTTC	CASSSGVFGSYEQYF
few	TRBV15	.	TRBJ1-5	TGTGCCACCAGCAGAGTACAGGGCCCAAATCAGCCCCAGCATTTT	CATSRVQGPNQPQHF
once	TRBV6-1	.	TRBJ1-5	TGTGCCAGCAGCCCGACAGATCGACGGAATCAGCCCCAGCATTTT	CASSPTDRRNQPQHF
.	TRBV6-4	.	TRBJ1-4	TGTGCCAGCAGGCACACAGTGGGGGGTCGAGATGGAAAACTGTTTTTT	CASRHTVGGRDGKLFF
.	TRBV13	TRBD1	TRBJ1-2	TGTGCCAGCAGGAACGACAGGGGGATGGACTATGGCTACACCTTC	CASRNDRGMDYGYTF
.	TRBV10-3	TRBD1	TRBJ1-5	TGTGCCATCAGTGCCGGACAGGGGGCAGGGCAGCCCCAGCATTTT	CAISAGQGAGQPQHF
.	TRBV7-9	.	TRBJ1-1	TGTGCCAGCAGCTTAGTTTATCTGGCGAACACTGAAGCTTTCTTT	CASSLVYLANTEAFF
.	TRBV6-5	TRBD1	TRBJ1-1	TGTGCCAGCAGTTCAGGGACAGTTATGAGGGCTTTCTTT	CASSSGTVMRAFF
.	TRBV28	.	TRBJ2-5	TGTGCCAGCAGTTTAGGACAGACAGAGACCCAGTACTTC	CASSLGQTETQYF
.	TRBV7-9	.	TRBJ2-2	TGTGCCAGCTTCGGTTTCCCCCGGTTAGGGGAGCTGTTTTTT	CASFGFPRLGELFF
.	TRBV28	TRBD2	TRBJ2-5	TGTGCCAGCACCGATTCTCGGACTAGCGAAGAGACCCAGTACTTC	CASTDSRTSEETQYF
.	TRBV5-4	TRBD2	TRBJ2-1	TGTGCCAGCAGCTTGAAGGGACTAGCGGGAGGGCCGAAGGGGGGTGAGCAGTTCTTC	CASSLKGLAGGPKGGEQFF
.	TRBV5-6	.	TRBJ2-3	TGTGCCAGCAGTTCCCCCCTGGCAGGGGCGGCAGATACGCAGTATTTT	CASSSPLAGAADTQYF
.	TRBV18	TRBD2	TRBJ2-2	TGTGCCAGCTCACCCGGGACTAGCGGGAGTATGAACACCGGGGAGCTGTTTTTT	CASSPGTSGSMNTGELFF
.	TRBV9	TRBD1	TRBJ1-1	TGTGCCAGCAGCTCGACAGGGACGGGCACTGAAGCTTTCTTT	CASSSTGTGTEAFF
.	TRBV6-5	.	TRBJ2-1	TGTGCCAGCAGTTACCAGGGTGCCAATGAGCAGTTCTTC	CASSYQGANEQFF
few	TRBV2	.	TRBJ2-2	TGTGCCAGCACCCTTAGCGGGAACACCGGGGAGCTGTTTTTT	CASTLSGNTGELFF
.	TRBV2	TRBD2	TRBJ2-1	TGTGCCAGCAGTGAATTTAGCCGGGCTAGCGGGAGGGCCGCTGAGCAGTTCTTC	CASSEFSRASGRAAEQFF
.	TRBV19	TRBD1	TRBJ1-2	TGTGCCAGTAGTCTTCGGGACAGAGCCTTCTATGGCTACACCTTC	CASSLRDRAFYGYTF